Sequencing of this T cell receptor (beta chain) was carried out in a study of post-analysis software for immune sequencing data. Findings of the study overall: There were five TRBV segments more frequent in patients than controls, and TRBV5-6, TRBV5-1 and TRBV20-1 were among them.

This clonotype appeared a few times. What it recognizes is unknown. TCR beta libraries were prepared from cDNA with unique molecular identifiers. TCRdb re-called the PCR reads with MiXCR, one entry per CDR3 protein. Of roughly 700,000 distinct CDR3 sequences in the sample, roughly 30% were seen once. CDR3 size: 16 residues. V was pared by 1 base and J by 0 bases, with 10 bases between. Germline CDR1 is MGHRA and CDR2 is YSYEKL. The material sequenced was blood. The receptor's source is a girl aged 5-17 years with multiple sclerosis. The chain links TRBV4-1 to TRBJ2-1; D is possibly TRBD2 (5 bases). Here the CDR3 DNA reads TGCGCCAGCAGCCAAGCCCACGCGGGCTCCTACAATGAGCAGTTCTTC. Translating it yields CASSQAHAGSYNEQFF.